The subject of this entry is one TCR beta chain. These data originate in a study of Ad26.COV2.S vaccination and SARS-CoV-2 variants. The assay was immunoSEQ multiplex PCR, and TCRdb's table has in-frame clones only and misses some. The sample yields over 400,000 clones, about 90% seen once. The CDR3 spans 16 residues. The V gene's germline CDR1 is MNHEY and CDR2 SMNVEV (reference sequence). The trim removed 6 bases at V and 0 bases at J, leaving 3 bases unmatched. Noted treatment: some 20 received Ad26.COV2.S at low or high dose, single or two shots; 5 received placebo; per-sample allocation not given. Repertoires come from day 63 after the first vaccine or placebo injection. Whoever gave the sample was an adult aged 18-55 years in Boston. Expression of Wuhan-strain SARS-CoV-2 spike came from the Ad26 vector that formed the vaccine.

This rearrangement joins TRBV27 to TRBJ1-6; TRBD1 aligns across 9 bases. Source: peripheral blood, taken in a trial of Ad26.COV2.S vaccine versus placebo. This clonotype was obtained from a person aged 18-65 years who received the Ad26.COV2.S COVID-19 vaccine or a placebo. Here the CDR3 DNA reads TGTGCCAGCAGCCTGACAGGGGGCTCCTATAATTCACCCCTCCACTTT. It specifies CASSLTGGSYNSPLHF.